Listed below are T cell receptor beta chains from one sample, sequenced in a study of PD-L1 blockade in urothelial cancer. Sequenced by immunoSEQ multiplex PCR; TCRdb stores in-frame clones only, minus some. The table shows 90,000 to 120,000 clones, with roughly 84% occurring only once. This sample comprised PBMCs, obtained around atezolizumab (anti-PD-L1) treatment. The receptor set was obtained from a man in his fifties or sixties with urothelial cancer. Both conserved end residues are part of each CDR3. The D gene is left open where the match is weak. Size tells how often a clone was seen (once, few, many) or the class of an expanded clone, and some rows leave it out.

clone_size: -; j_call: TRBJ1-2; v_call: TRBV10-3; d_call: TRBD1; cdr3_nt: TGTGCCTCCAGGGGGACAGCTTACGTAGGGGGCTACACCTTC; cdr3_aa: CASRGTAYVGGYTF
clone_size: -; j_call: TRBJ2-1; v_call: TRBV2; d_call: TRBD2; cdr3_nt: TGTGCCAGCATGGAGAATAGCGGGAGGGCCCTCGGTGAGCAGTTCTTC; cdr3_aa: CASMENSGRALGEQFF
clone_size: -; j_call: TRBJ2-7; v_call: TRBV7-9; d_call: -; cdr3_nt: TGTGCCAGCAGCCAGGCGGGCGGGCGCCAGCAGTACTTC; cdr3_aa: CASSQAGGRQQYF
clone_size: -; j_call: TRBJ1-2; v_call: TRBV28; d_call: TRBD1; cdr3_nt: TGTGCCAGCAGTTTCAACAGGGGGATGTATGGCTACACCTTC; cdr3_aa: CASSFNRGMYGYTF
clone_size: -; j_call: TRBJ2-1; v_call: TRBV16; d_call: -; cdr3_nt: TGTGCCAGCAGCCAATCTTACGTGCGGGGATACAATGAGCAGTTCTTC; cdr3_aa: CASSQSYVRGYNEQFF
clone_size: -; j_call: TRBJ2-7; v_call: TRBV5-1; d_call: TRBD2; cdr3_nt: TGCGCCAGCAGCTCCTTAAAGACTAGCGGAGATGGGTACGAGCAGTACTTC; cdr3_aa: CASSSLKTSGDGYEQYF
clone_size: few; j_call: TRBJ2-1; v_call: TRBV5-1; d_call: TRBD2; cdr3_nt: TGCGCCAGCAGCTCAAGCCTAGCGGGGGGATACGATGAGCAGTTCTTC; cdr3_aa: CASSSSLAGGYDEQFF
clone_size: -; j_call: TRBJ1-1; v_call: TRBV6-5; d_call: -; cdr3_nt: TGTGCCAGCAGTTCCCGGGACACTAACACTGAAGCTTTCTTT; cdr3_aa: CASSSRDTNTEAFF
clone_size: -; j_call: TRBJ2-5; v_call: TRBV5-4; d_call: -; cdr3_nt: TGTGCCAGCAGTCGGGGACTGCGAGAAGAGACCCAGTACTTC; cdr3_aa: CASSRGLREETQYF
clone_size: -; j_call: TRBJ2-7; v_call: TRBV30; d_call: -; cdr3_nt: TGTGCCTGGAGTCTGGCAGGGATATCCTACGAGCAGTACTTC; cdr3_aa: CAWSLAGISYEQYF
clone_size: few; j_call: TRBJ2-1; v_call: TRBV19; d_call: TRBD2; cdr3_nt: TGTGCCAGTAGTATAGAGGCTAGCGGGAGATACAATGAGCAGTTCTTC; cdr3_aa: CASSIEASGRYNEQFF
clone_size: few; j_call: TRBJ2-5; v_call: TRBV6-6; d_call: TRBD1; cdr3_nt: TGTGCCAGCAGTTTACCGACAGGGGGAATGGAGACCCAGTACTTC; cdr3_aa: CASSLPTGGMETQYF
clone_size: once; j_call: TRBJ2-6; v_call: TRBV5-6; d_call: -; cdr3_nt: TGTGCCAGCAGCTTCCGGGTGATGGCAGGGGCCAACGTCCTGACTTTC; cdr3_aa: CASSFRVMAGANVLTF
clone_size: -; j_call: TRBJ2-3; v_call: TRBV27; d_call: -; cdr3_nt: TGTGCCAGCAGTCCCCTAGGCGCAGATACGCAGTATTTT; cdr3_aa: CASSPLGADTQYF
clone_size: once; j_call: TRBJ2-5; v_call: TRBV6-1; d_call: -; cdr3_nt: TGTGCCAGCAAACGCGGCCAAGAGACCCAGTACTTC; cdr3_aa: CASKRGQETQYF
clone_size: -; j_call: TRBJ2-7; v_call: TRBV28; d_call: -; cdr3_nt: TGTGCCAGCAAACTAACAGGCTCCTACGAGCAGTACTTC; cdr3_aa: CASKLTGSYEQYF
clone_size: -; j_call: TRBJ1-1; v_call: TRBV6-1; d_call: -; cdr3_nt: TGTGCCAGCAGTGAAGGTTGGGCGGAGGTATTTGAAGCTTTCTTT; cdr3_aa: CASSEGWAEVFEAFF
clone_size: -; j_call: TRBJ1-4; v_call: TRBV6-5; d_call: TRBD1; cdr3_nt: TGTGCCAGCAGTTCAGGGACAGGGTACGAAAAACTGTTTTTT; cdr3_aa: CASSSGTGYEKLFF
clone_size: -; j_call: TRBJ1-1; v_call: TRBV14; d_call: TRBD1; cdr3_nt: TGTGCCAGCAGGAGACAGGGGTTTGGCACTGAAGCTTTCTTT; cdr3_aa: CASRRQGFGTEAFF
clone_size: -; j_call: TRBJ1-1; v_call: TRBV7-6; d_call: TRBD1; cdr3_nt: TGTGCCAGCAGCCTTGTTCAGGGGGACACTGAAGCTTTCTTT; cdr3_aa: CASSLVQGDTEAFF
clone_size: -; j_call: TRBJ2-3; v_call: TRBV7-9; d_call: TRBD2; cdr3_nt: TGTGCCAGCATCACTAGCGGAACTAGCACAGATACGCAGTATTTT; cdr3_aa: CASITSGTSTDTQYF
clone_size: -; j_call: TRBJ2-2; v_call: TRBV5-1; d_call: -; cdr3_nt: TGCGCCAGCAGTGTGGGAGATACCGGGGAGCTGTTTTTT; cdr3_aa: CASSVGDTGELFF
clone_size: -; j_call: TRBJ2-5; v_call: TRBV7-9; d_call: TRBD2; cdr3_nt: TGTGCCAGCAGCTTAGGGGGGGGAAATCAAGAGACCCAGTACTTC; cdr3_aa: CASSLGGGNQETQYF
clone_size: -; j_call: TRBJ1-1; v_call: TRBV19; d_call: -; cdr3_nt: TGTGCCAGTAGCAAGCAGGGTGGGACTGAAGCTTTCTTT; cdr3_aa: CASSKQGGTEAFF
clone_size: -; j_call: TRBJ2-7; v_call: TRBV6-1; d_call: TRBD2; cdr3_nt: TGTGCCGGAAGCATAGCGGGAGGGGGGGAGCAGTACTTC; cdr3_aa: CAGSIAGGGEQYF
clone_size: -; j_call: TRBJ1-1; v_call: TRBV6-1; d_call: -; cdr3_nt: TGTGCCAGCAGCCGAACAGGGACGGAAGCTTTCTTT; cdr3_aa: CASSRTGTEAFF
clone_size: -; j_call: TRBJ2-2; v_call: TRBV18; d_call: TRBD1; cdr3_nt: TGTGCCAGCTCGCCTGCGGGGACAGGGGTTCACACCGGGGAGCTGTTTTTT; cdr3_aa: CASSPAGTGVHTGELFF
clone_size: -; j_call: TRBJ1-5; v_call: TRBV7-8; d_call: -; cdr3_nt: TGTGCCAGCAGCTCGACTGACAATCAGCCCCAGCATTTT; cdr3_aa: CASSSTDNQPQHF
clone_size: -; j_call: TRBJ2-3; v_call: TRBV5-1; d_call: TRBD2; cdr3_nt: TGCGCCAGCAGCGGGGAGGGAAGCACAGATACGCAGTATTTT; cdr3_aa: CASSGEGSTDTQYF
clone_size: -; j_call: TRBJ2-2; v_call: TRBV18; d_call: -; cdr3_nt: TGTGCCAGCTCACCTCAGTCGACTCCGAACACCGGGGAGCTGTTTTTT; cdr3_aa: CASSPQSTPNTGELFF
clone_size: once; j_call: TRBJ1-2; v_call: TRBV4-1; d_call: -; cdr3_nt: TGCGCCAGCAGCCAAGAACCCAGGAACTATGGCTACACCTTC; cdr3_aa: CASSQEPRNYGYTF
clone_size: -; j_call: TRBJ1-6; v_call: TRBV2; d_call: TRBD1; cdr3_nt: TGTGCCAGCAGCGAAGGGACAGGGGGCTCACCCCTCCACTTT; cdr3_aa: CASSEGTGGSPLHF
clone_size: -; j_call: TRBJ1-5; v_call: TRBV6-4; d_call: -; cdr3_nt: TGTGCCAGCAGTGAAAGGGGCAGCAATCAGCCCCAGCATTTT; cdr3_aa: CASSERGSNQPQHF
clone_size: -; j_call: TRBJ2-1; v_call: TRBV28; d_call: TRBD2; cdr3_nt: TGTGCCAGCAGTTTAACGACTAGCGGGAGAACGGGGAATGAGCAGTTCTTC; cdr3_aa: CASSLTTSGRTGNEQFF
clone_size: -; j_call: TRBJ2-1; v_call: TRBV25-1; d_call: TRBD2; cdr3_nt: TGTGCCAGCAGTGTTATATCCGGGACTAGCGCCAACAATGAGCAGTTCTTC; cdr3_aa: CASSVISGTSANNEQFF
clone_size: -; j_call: TRBJ2-3; v_call: TRBV29-1; d_call: -; cdr3_nt: TGCAGCGTTGACAGGGGCACAGATACGCAGTATTTT; cdr3_aa: CSVDRGTDTQYF
clone_size: -; j_call: TRBJ2-1; v_call: TRBV5-1; d_call: -; cdr3_nt: TGCGCCAGCGGGGCCGGCCATGAGCAGTTCTTC; cdr3_aa: CASGAGHEQFF
clone_size: -; j_call: TRBJ1-1; v_call: TRBV6-5; d_call: TRBD1; cdr3_nt: TGTGCCAGCAGGGACAGGGGTGAAGCTTTCTTT; cdr3_aa: CASRDRGEAFF
clone_size: -; j_call: TRBJ1-5; v_call: TRBV5-4; d_call: -; cdr3_nt: TGTGCCAGCAGACAAGACAATCAGCCCCAGCATTTT; cdr3_aa: CASRQDNQPQHF
clone_size: -; j_call: TRBJ2-4; v_call: TRBV5-1; d_call: -; cdr3_nt: TGCGCCAGCAGCCCCTCATATGCGGCGGACATTCAGTACTTC; cdr3_aa: CASSPSYAADIQYF
clone_size: once; j_call: TRBJ1-1; v_call: TRBV30; d_call: -; cdr3_nt: TGTGCCTGGAGTTCAGAAATGAACACTGAAGCTTTCTTT; cdr3_aa: CAWSSEMNTEAFF
clone_size: -; j_call: TRBJ2-7; v_call: TRBV29-1; d_call: -; cdr3_nt: TGCAGCGTTGCTCTGTGGCAGGGGAACGAGCAGTACTTC; cdr3_aa: CSVALWQGNEQYF
clone_size: -; j_call: TRBJ2-5; v_call: TRBV2; d_call: -; cdr3_nt: TGTGCCACCCCGCGGGGGGACAGCGGGAGTTCGGAAGAGACCCAGTACTTC; cdr3_aa: CATPRGDSGSSEETQYF
clone_size: few; j_call: TRBJ2-3; v_call: TRBV7-2; d_call: -; cdr3_nt: TGTGCCAGCAGCTTAAATCCGGCGGGGAGCACAGATACGCAGTATTTT; cdr3_aa: CASSLNPAGSTDTQYF